The 7 T cell receptor beta chains reported below all come from one sample, sequenced in a study of T cell responses to AZD1222 COVID-19 vaccine. TCRdb's copy holds only in-frame clones and misses some; the assay was immunoSEQ multiplex PCR. Of fewer than 120,000 clones in the sample, around 92% were seen once. The sequencing used peripheral blood, collected on day 0 of AZD1222 vaccination. These receptors were obtained from an adult in good health.

The CDR3 nucleotides are TGTGCCAGCGGGGATAAGTTTCAGCCCCAGCATTTT. Its protein product is CASGDKFQPQHF. The genes are TRBV7-8 and TRBJ1-5; D ambiguous. The V and J ends lost 8 bases and 6 bases respectively, with 11 bases between them. CDR1 is SGHVS and CDR2 is FQNEAQ in the germline V gene. The CDR3 is 12 amino acids.

This rearrangement joins TRBV15 to TRBJ1-5, with a weak D call TRBD1 (5 bases). CDR1 and CDR2 (germline): LNHNV, YYDKDF (reference sequence). CDR3 size: 15 residues. The V and J ends lost 1 base and 9 bases respectively, with 16 bases between them. CDR3 nucleotide sequence: TGTGCCACCAGCAGAGGCGGAGGGACGGTAAGGCCCCAGCATTTT. Amino acid sequence: CATSRGGGTVRPQHF.

V and J are TRBV3-1 (or the pseudogene TRBV3-2) and TRBJ1-1; 9 bases are a match to TRBD1. After removal of 1 base from V and 10 bases from J, the junction contained 7 bases not matched to a gene. This CDR3 contains 14 residues. Germline values: CDR1 LGHDT, CDR2 YNNKEL (reference sequence). Here the CDR3 reads CASSQVGQGQGAFF. CDR3 sequence (DNA): TGTGCCAGCAGCCAAGTGGGACAGGGCCAGGGAGCTTTCTTT.

V gene TRBV5-1 combines with J gene TRBJ1-2; D not certain. The CDR3 totals 14 residues. V was trimmed by 4 bases and J by 4 bases, leaving 14 bases between them. The germline V gene has CDR1 SGHRS and CDR2 YFSETQ. The chain's CDR3 is CASSERGDFYGYTF. The CDR3 bases are TGCGCCAGCAGCGAACGGGGAGACTTCTATGGCTACACCTTC.

V and J are TRBV7-2 and TRBJ2-7; D may be TRBD2 (6 bases). The CDR3 runs to 14 residues. Trimming stripped 3 bases from V and 1 base from J, with 10 bases between. Looked up from germline, CDR1 is SGHTA and CDR2 is FQGNSA. The chain's CDR3 is CASSLGGISYEQYF. Written as DNA, the CDR3 is TGTGCCAGCAGCTTGGGCGGGATTTCCTACGAGCAGTACTTC.

The genes are TRBV7-3 and TRBJ1-1; no clear D. The CDR3 loop spans 13 amino acids. V lost 0 bases and J lost 8, with 10 bases in between. CDR1 SGHTA and CDR2 FQGTGA come from the germline V gene. Here the CDR3 DNA reads TGTGCCAGCAGCTTAACGCAAGGAAGGGAAGCTTTCTTT. It is translated as CASSLTQGREAFF.

This clone appeared a single time. The chain carries TRBV2 and TRBJ2-5, with 7 bases aligning to TRBD2. The CDR3 is made up of 14 amino acids. Trimming removed 8 bases from V and 7 bases from J; junction bases left unmatched: 13. Germline CDR1 and CDR2: SNHLY and FYNNEI. The CDR3 sequence: CASLGTTVRGTQYF. DNA of the CDR3: TGTGCCAGCCTCGGGACTACAGTGAGAGGGACCCAGTACTTC.